This T cell receptor beta chain was sequenced in a study of identical twins' blood T cells. Study results and caveats: Even for out-of-frame TCRbeta, twins reportedly shared V gene usage much more than unrelated donors. Top TCRbeta clonotypes were shared more with twin than unrelated donors.

This CDR3 region has 12 residues. V was clipped by 0 bases and J by 7 bases, with 7 bases between them. In germline, CDR1 is GTSNPN, CDR2 SVGIG (reference sequence). This clonotype was observed many times. The antigen is unknown. The donors were healthy female monozygous twins, three pairs in total. Both ends of each TCR cDNA library bore sample-specific barcodes. In TCRdb, the 5' RACE reads were re-called with MiXCR into one record per CDR3 protein. In the table there are 350,000 to 450,000 distinct CDR3 sequences, about 28% of which are singletons. The specimen was PBMCs. The origin of this receptor is a woman aged 18-49 years in good health. The rearrangement joins TRBV30 to TRBJ2-1; the D is unclear. Here the CDR3 DNA reads TGTGCCTGGAGTGTACCCGTAAATGAGCAGTTCTTC. Amino acid sequence: CAWSVPVNEQFF. Based on the CDR3 plus reference TRBV30 and TRBJ2-1, the full variable domain is SQTIHQWPATLVQPVGSPLSLECTVEGTSNPNLYWYRQAAGRGLQLLFYSVGIGQISSEVPQNLSASRPQDRQFILSSKKLLLSDSGFYLCAWSVPVNEQFFGPGTRLTVL.